Each of the 10 T cell receptor beta chains below was sequenced from the same sample in a study of blood T cell repertoires in COVID-19. Clones were read by immunoSEQ multiplex PCR, and TCRdb kept only the in-frame ones, dropping some. The sample holds 300,000 to 350,000 clones, over 85% seen once. Sequencing was performed on PBMCs or T cells enriched from blood (not recorded which). The receptor source for this set is a woman in her thirties who had recovered from COVID-19.

The chain is built from TRBV27 and TRBJ2-7; no clear D. Per the germline V gene, CDR1 is MNHEY and CDR2 is SMNVEV (reference sequence). Trimming cost V 6 bases and J 2 bases, with 8 bases left between them. The length of the CDR3 is 12 residues. The CDR3 reads CASSLFPYEQYF. CDR3 DNA: TGTGCCAGCAGCCTATTTCCCTACGAGCAGTACTTC.

This clone was detected only a few times. CDR3 DNA sequence: TGTGCCAGCAGCGGAGACAGGACTGTCAACGATGGCTACACCTTC. It translates to CASSGDRTVNDGYTF. This rearrangement joins TRBV7-9 to TRBJ1-2; D may be TRBD1 (6 bases). The germline gives CDR1 SEHNR, CDR2 FQNEAQ (reference sequence). Trimming took 5 bases from V and 6 from J, leaving 19 bases between them. This CDR3 is 15 amino acids long.

This clone was seen only a few times. The chain combines TRBV29-1 with TRBJ1-2, with D perhaps matching TRBD1 (5 bases). CDR1 is SQVTM, CDR2 ANQGSEA, per germline. The V end lost 1 base, the J end lost 14 bases, and 20 bases lay between the germline ends. The CDR3 length is 13 residues. The CDR3 is CSVEGQGLIASTF. DNA of the CDR3: TGCAGCGTTGAAGGGCAGGGCCTAATTGCTTCTACCTTC.

The rearrangement joins TRBV28 to TRBJ2-7; TRBD2 matches 13 bases. The junction had 6 bases not matched to a gene; V was cut back by 1 base and J by 3 bases. The CDR3 contains 17 residues. Germline CDR1 and CDR2: MDHEN and SYDVKM. CDR3 region: CASSLYVGTSGIYEQYF. The CDR3 DNA follows: TGTGCCAGCAGTTTATATGTTGGGACTAGCGGGATCTACGAGCAGTACTTC.

The chain joins TRBV7-9 to TRBJ1-4; TRBD1 matches at 7 bases. The V gene end was trimmed by 5 bases and the J gene end by 5 bases; junction bases not matched to a gene: 17. The CDR3 consists of 18 residues. Germline CDR1 reads SEHNR; CDR2 reads FQNEAQ (reference sequence). CDR3 nucleotides: TGTGCCAGCAGCCCTCCTTTCCCGGACGGGACAGAGAATGAAAAACTGTTTTTT. Protein: CASSPPFPDGTENEKLFF.

The V gene is TRBV30, the J gene TRBJ2-3; D may be TRBD1 (5 bases). The germline V gene has CDR1 GTSNPN and CDR2 SVGIG (reference sequence). Between the trimmed V and J ends, which lost 5 bases and 3 bases, there was a span of 12 bases. The CDR3 covers 13 residues. CDR3 amino acids: CAWDRPFTDTQYF. The CDR3 DNA reads TGTGCCTGGGACAGACCTTTTACAGATACGCAGTATTTT.

The chain recombines TRBV18 with TRBJ1-2, with D possibly matching TRBD1 (6 bases). The CDR3 covers 13 residues. The V and J ends lost 4 bases and 3 bases respectively, with 9 bases between them. CDR1 and CDR2 from the germline V gene are KGHSH and LQKENI. The CDR3 nucleotides are TGTGCCAGCTCACAGGGGGGGGACTATGGCTACACCTTC. Translated: CASSQGGDYGYTF.

The gene calls are TRBV5-8 and TRBJ2-1; 10 bases agree with TRBD1. CDR1 and CDR2 (germline): SGHTS, YDEGEE. CDR3 length: 15 residues. V was pared by 1 base and J by 8 bases, with 6 bases of the junction left unmatched. The DNA of the CDR3 is TGTGCCAGCAGCTTGTGGGACAGGGGTAGGGATGAGCAGTTCTTC. Its translation is CASSLWDRGRDEQFF.

V gene TRBV29-1 combines with J gene TRBJ1-2, with D tentatively TRBD1 (5 bases). Trimming left V 1 base short and J 7 bases short, with 13 bases between. This CDR3 is built from 13 residues. CDR1 is SQVTM, CDR2 ANQGSEA, per germline. The CDR3 sequence is CSVEVWDTGGYTF. The CDR3 region has the DNA TGCAGCGTTGAAGTCTGGGATACAGGTGGCTACACCTTC.

The V gene is TRBV11-1, the J gene TRBJ1-1; D is perhaps TRBD1 (6 bases). The CDR3 loop spans 16 amino acids. Germline V gene data show CDR1 as SGHAT and CDR2 as FQDESV (reference sequence). The germline V and J ends were trimmed by 4 bases and 1 base, with 16 bases remaining between them. CDR3 amino acids: CASSSAADSGNTEAFF. The CDR3 bases are TGTGCCAGCAGCTCAGCCGCGGACAGTGGGAACACTGAAGCTTTCTTT.